This T cell receptor beta chain originates from a study of blood T cell repertoires in COVID-19. Study as a whole: The study drew acute and convalescent COVID-19 samples from the United States, Italy and Spain. Nucleic acid was either cDNA or gDNA, and it came from T cells, B-cell-depleted T cells, or PBMCs.

The count of this clone is one. All enrollees were roughly 18 to 89 years old and from fewer than 30 US areas. All recovered Cohort 3 donors got two negative PCRs, got clearance, or saw symptom resolution. Trimming removed 4 bases at V and 10 bases at J, with 18 bases between. The CDR3 is made up of 14 amino acids. Germline V gene sequence: CDR1 SGHRS, CDR2 YFSETQ. Some clones are missing from TCRdb's copy, which holds only in-frame ones; the method was immunoSEQ multiplex PCR. Of over 200,000 clones in the sample, about nine tenths were seen once. The source is a man younger than 35 who had recovered from COVID-19. Sequencing was done on a sample of PBMCs or T cells enriched from blood (not recorded which). The chain employs TRBV5-1 and TRBJ2-1; a weak D match, TRBD2 (6 bases). In DNA form, the CDR3 reads TGCGCCAGCAGCGTGGAAGCGGGTCCCAGGGAGCAGTTCTTC. The encoded protein is CASSVEAGPREQFF.